The entry below gives a single TCR beta chain sequence along with its context. The source of the sample is a study of T cells after yellow fever vaccination. Per germline, CDR1 SGHRS and CDR2 YFSETQ. The CDR3 loop spans 16 amino acids. V lost 4 bases, J lost 0 bases, and 6 bases stayed unmatched. In making TCR cDNA, 5'RACE template switching added a universal primer site and UMIs to it. A single record per CDR3 protein comes from TCRdb applying MiXCR to the 5' RACE reads. The sample includes 250,000 or so distinct CDR3 sequences, around 6.7% of them seen just once. The receptor was derived from a man aged 25 to 40 who received the YFV17D yellow fever vaccine. This specimen was CD4+ T cells sorted from PBMCs, taken on the day of the yellow fever booster vaccination. The chain combines TRBV5-1 with TRBJ2-5; 10 nucleotides line up with TRBD2. The CDR3 reads CASSPNSGGYQETQYF. The CDR3 DNA reads TGCGCCAGCAGCCCCAATAGCGGGGGGTACCAAGAGACCCAGTACTTC.